What follows are 25 T cell receptor beta chains derived from one specimen sequenced in a study of T cell repertoires in cytomegalovirus infection. These TCRs' antigens remain unknown. TCRdb recomputed calls from the reads with MiXCR, one row per CDR3 protein. The table includes roughly 860,000 distinct CDR3 sequences, less than 35% detected once. This specimen was cultured CD8+ T cells from PBMCs, taken from culture after CMV antigen stimulation. All receptors come from a human donor in good health (CMV status not recorded). Some clones in this sample may be carry-over from other donors' samples.

V usage is TRBV4-3 and J usage is TRBJ1-2; TRBD1 aligns across 7 bases. V was clipped by 4 bases and J by 3 bases; unmatched bases: 8. CDR1 LGHNA and CDR2 YSLEER come from the germline V gene. This CDR3 region has 15 residues. In DNA, the CDR3 is TGCGCCAGCAGCCCTAAGGGACAGCGAGACTATGGCTACACCTTC. Translation gives CASSPKGQRDYGYTF.

V gene TRBV2 combines with J gene TRBJ1-1; unclear D gene. In germline, CDR1 is SNHLY, CDR2 FYNNEI. The CDR3 consists of 10 residues. Trimming left V 2 bases short and J 10 bases short, with 5 bases between. CDR3 sequence: CASSERGAFF. For the CDR3, the DNA is TGTGCCAGCAGTGAACGAGGAGCTTTCTTT. Based on the CDR3 plus reference TRBV2 and TRBJ1-1, the full variable domain is EPEVTQTPSHQVTQMGQEVILRCVPISNHLYFYWYRQILGQKVEFLVSFYNNEISEKSEIFDDQFSVERPDGSNFTLKIRSTKLEDSAMYFCASSERGAFFGQGTRLTVV.

This chain joins TRBV7-2 and TRBJ1-6; D is uncertain. The V and J ends lost 1 base and 8 bases respectively, with 9 bases between them. The CDR3 is 14 residues long. Per germline, CDR1 SGHTA and CDR2 FQGNSA. The CDR3 sequence is CASSLGYLDSPLHF. The CDR3 DNA reads as TGTGCCAGCAGCTTAGGATATCTGGATTCACCCCTCCACTTT. The variable domain in full, completed from reference TRBV7-2 and TRBJ1-6, reads GAGVSQSPSNKVTEKGKDVELRCDPISGHTALYWYRQSLGQGLEFLIYFQGNSAPDKSGLPSDRFSAERTGGSVSTLTIQRTQQEDSAVYLCASSLGYLDSPLHFGNGTRLTVT.

V usage is TRBV7-9 and J usage is TRBJ2-3, with D possibly TRBD1 on 6 matching bases. The CDR3 is 17 amino acids. Per germline, CDR1 SEHNR and CDR2 FQNEAQ (reference sequence). Trimming took off 4 bases at V and 0 bases at J, with 17 bases between the two ends. CDR3 sequence: CASSYPIRDTSTDTQYF. CDR3 bases: TGTGCCAGCAGCTACCCCATTCGGGACACTAGCACAGATACGCAGTATTTT.

The rearrangement joins TRBV2 to TRBJ2-5; the D is unclear. V shed 3 bases and J shed 5 bases, with 7 bases lying between them. CDR1 SNHLY and CDR2 FYNNEI come from the germline V gene. This CDR3 has 12 residues. CDR3 amino acids: CASSDYEETQYF. The CDR3 DNA sequence: TGTGCCAGCAGTGACTACGAGGAGACCCAGTACTTC.

This chain uses TRBV28 with TRBJ2-7; 7 bases are a match to TRBD1. The J segment lost 1 base and the V segment lost 4 bases, leaving 4 bases of the junction unmatched. The CDR3 has 14 amino acids. CDR1 MDHEN and CDR2 SYDVKM come from the germline V gene. CDR3 sequence reads: CASSSAQGSYEQYV. Here the CDR3 DNA reads TGTGCCAGCAGTTCGGCACAGGGGTCCTACGAGCAGTACGTC.

This clonotype was recorded a few times. This sequence joins TRBV12-3 or TRBV12-4 and TRBJ2-4; D remains unclear. The CDR3 length is 14 residues. Deletions cut 5 bases from V and 6 bases from J, with 14 bases between. The CDR3 loop is CASSLGPSGNIQYF. Written as DNA, the CDR3 is TGTGCCAGCAGTCTTGGACCCTCGGGAAACATTCAGTACTTC.

This clonotype was recorded at least ten times. This sequence joins TRBV4-3 and TRBJ2-1, with a possible D match to TRBD2 (7 bases). The germline gives CDR1 LGHNA, CDR2 YSLEER. The CDR3 contains 17 residues. V was trimmed by 0 bases and J by 7 bases, leaving 19 bases between them. CDR3 sequence reads: CASSQEANRGAGNEQFF. CDR3 DNA: TGCGCCAGCAGCCAAGAGGCGAACCGGGGGGCGGGAAATGAGCAGTTCTTC.

This rearrangement joins TRBV4-3 to TRBJ2-2, with TRBD2 identical over 8 bases. J gave up 2 bases and V 6 bases, and 8 bases lay outside the gene matches. Germline loops: CDR1 LGHNA, CDR2 YSLEER. This CDR3 is built from 16 residues. CDR3 loop: CASRLGGGPNTGELFF. CDR3 in DNA: TGCGCCAGCAGACTGGGCGGGGGGCCTAACACCGGGGAGCTGTTTTTT.

The chain combines TRBV27 with TRBJ1-5; 8 bases fit TRBD1. The junction had 4 bases not matched to a gene; V was cut back by 3 bases and J by 6 bases. The CDR3 spans 14 residues. The germline V gene has CDR1 MNHEY and CDR2 SMNVEV (reference sequence). The CDR3 loop is CASSLGQVSQPQHF. CDR3 coding DNA: TGTGCCAGCAGTTTGGGACAGGTCTCTCAGCCCCAGCATTTT.

This clonotype was seen repeatedly, ten times or more. CDR3 loop: CASSGPGRSSSTDTQYF. CDR3 bases: TGTGCCAGCAGCGGTCCGGGACGGTCATCTAGCACAGATACGCAGTATTTT. J is TRBJ2-3 and V is TRBV6-6; D may be TRBD1 or TRBD2 (5 bases each). The CDR3 consists of 17 residues. Germline lookup yields CDR1 MNHNY and CDR2 SVGAGI (reference sequence). V lost 6 bases, J lost 0 bases, and 19 bases lay in between.

CDR3 loop: CASSLAAPRYTGELFF. The CDR3 region has the DNA TGTGCCAGCAGCTTGGCGGCCCCAAGATACACCGGGGAGCTGTTTTTT. V gene TRBV7-3 combines with J gene TRBJ2-2, with D hard to call. Germline V lookup: CDR1 SGHTA, CDR2 FQGTGA. The V end lost 3 bases, the J end lost 3 bases, and 14 bases lay between the germline ends. CDR3 length: 16 residues.

Comment on this clonotype: One end of the junction does not line up with germline, which may come from a read error. The CDR3: CVSNARNTEAFF. In nucleotides, the CDR3 is TGTGTCAGTAACGCGAGGAACACTGAAGCTTTCTTT. The V and J genes are TRBV19 and TRBJ1-1; unclear D gene. The CDR3 loop spans 12 amino acids. The germline CDR1 and CDR2 sequences are LNHDA and SQIVND (reference sequence).

The chain is built from TRBV7-9 and TRBJ1-1; no definite D call. This CDR3 has 15 residues. V lost 6 bases, J lost 2 bases, and 16 bases lay in between. In germline, CDR1 is SEHNR, CDR2 FQNEAQ (reference sequence). CDR3 in amino acids: CASSPLVSQNTEAFF. The CDR3 DNA is TGTGCCAGCAGTCCTCTGGTCTCCCAAAACACTGAAGCTTTCTTT.

The table lists this clonotype with a few counts. The chain combines TRBV7-9 with TRBJ1-4; unclear D gene. Trimming left V 5 bases short and J 11 bases short, with 24 bases between. The CDR3 spans 16 residues. Germline V gives CDR1 SEHNR, CDR2 FQNEAQ (reference sequence). This CDR3 reads CASSSGGDGLMRKLFF. The CDR3 region has the DNA TGTGCCAGCAGCAGTGGTGGTGACGGCCTAATGAGGAAACTGTTTTTT. The complete variable domain, with remaining parts taken from reference TRBV7-9 and TRBJ1-4, reads DTGVSQNPRHKITKRGQNVTFRCDPISEHNRLYWYRQTLGQGPEFLTYFQNEAQLEKSRLLSDRFSAERPKGSFSTLEIQRTEQGDSAMYLCASSSGGDGLMRKLFFGSGTQLSVL.

In its sample, this clonotype was seen many times. The rearrangement links TRBV6-5 to TRBJ2-2; 8 bases map to TRBD2. CDR3 length: 14 residues. CDR1 and CDR2 (germline): MNHEY, SVGAGI. The ends lost 2 bases at V and 10 bases at J; junction bases unmatched: 6. DNA for the CDR3: TGTGCCAGCAGTTACCAGGCGGGGGGCGAGGAGCTGTTTTTT. Protein product: CASSYQAGGEELFF.

J is TRBJ2-1 and V is TRBV28; D assignment may be TRBD1 or TRBD2 (5 bases each). Between the trimmed V and J ends, which lost 2 bases and 4 bases, there was a span of 15 bases. Germline CDR1 and CDR2: MDHEN and SYDVKM. The CDR3 runs 16 residues. The CDR3 is CASSLPGTEAYNEQFF. The CDR3 DNA follows: TGTGCCAGCAGTTTACCCGGGACCGAGGCTTACAATGAGCAGTTCTTC.

Remarks on this clonotype: A read error is possible here, since a much larger clone lies one base away. CDR3 loop: CASGRQLGQGIGLTYNEQFF. The CDR3 DNA sequence: TGTGCCAGCGGCAGACAACTTGGACAGGGGATTGGGCTGACCTACAATGAGCAGTTCTTC. The chain has TRBV7-9 and TRBJ2-1; 9 nucleotides line up with TRBD1. Per the germline V gene, CDR1 is SEHNR and CDR2 is FQNEAQ (reference sequence). This CDR3 is built from 20 residues. With 8 bases clipped from V and 2 bases from J, the junction kept 22 bases outside the gene matches.

The chain employs TRBV5-1 and TRBJ2-2, with D tentatively TRBD2 (5 bases). V lost 5 bases and J 3 bases, leaving 11 bases between the germline ends. The germline V gene has CDR1 SGHRS and CDR2 YFSETQ. This CDR3 has 14 amino acids. DNA for the CDR3: TGCGCCAGCAGTCGGACTGACTACACCGGGGAGCTGTTTTTT. Translation: CASSRTDYTGELFF.

The chain recombines TRBV7-9 with TRBJ2-3, with 15 bases matching TRBD2. The CDR3 is 18 amino acids. V trimming: 0 bases; J trimming: 4 bases; junction bases outside the gene matches: 5. Germline loops: CDR1 SEHNR, CDR2 FQNEAQ (reference sequence). In DNA, the CDR3 is TGTGCCAGCAGCTTAGCGAGAGGACTAGCGGGGGGGGCAGATACGCAGTATTTT. Translated, it gives CASSLARGLAGGADTQYF.

This rearrangement joins TRBV7-9 to TRBJ1-4; 7 nucleotides line up with TRBD1. V trimming: 6 bases; J trimming: 3 bases; junction bases outside the gene matches: 7. Looked up from germline, CDR1 is SEHNR and CDR2 is FQNEAQ (reference sequence). This CDR3 has 15 amino acids. The CDR3 is CASSLADRANEKLFF. The CDR3 coding sequence is TGTGCCAGCAGTTTGGCCGACAGGGCTAATGAAAAACTGTTTTTT. Drawing the rest from reference TRBV7-9 and TRBJ1-4, the complete variable domain is DTGVSQNPRHKITKRGQNVTFRCDPISEHNRLYWYRQTLGQGPEFLTYFQNEAQLEKSRLLSDRFSAERPKGSFSTLEIQRTEQGDSAMYLCASSLADRANEKLFFGSGTQLSVL.

The sample holds many counts of this clonotype. The CDR3 coding sequence is TGTGCCAGCAGCTTAGCAAACCCCCGGGACACATCACCCCTCCACTTT. Protein sequence: CASSLANPRDTSPLHF. V is TRBV7-9 and J is TRBJ1-6; D is possibly TRBD1 (6 bases). The CDR3 is 16 residues long. The V end lost 0 bases, the J end lost 10 bases, and 16 bases lay between the germline ends. The germline V gene encodes CDR1 SEHNR and CDR2 FQNEAQ (reference sequence).

This clonotype was detected only a few times. V usage is TRBV27 and J usage is TRBJ1-1; D might be TRBD1 (5 bases). V was pared by 1 base and J by 7 bases, with 7 bases between. There are 12 residues in the CDR3. Germline V gene sequence: CDR1 MNHEY, CDR2 SMNVEV (reference sequence). DNA for the CDR3: TGTGCCAGCAGTTTATTTGGGGGTGAAGCTTTCTTT. Amino acids: CASSLFGGEAFF.

This clonotype was found a few times. J is TRBJ2-1 and V is TRBV12-3 or TRBV12-4, with D possibly TRBD2 on 5 matching bases. The CDR3 runs 12 residues. V was clipped by 5 bases and J by 10 bases, with 12 bases between them. In nucleotides, the CDR3 is TGTGCCAGCAGTCGGGGATCCCCCGAGCAGTTCTTC. This gives the protein CASSRGSPEQFF.

The V gene is TRBV12-3 or TRBV12-4, the J gene TRBJ2-1; 11 bases fit TRBD2. V dropped 7 bases and J dropped 4; count of bases not matched to a gene: 9. CDR3 length: 16 amino acids. The CDR3 protein is CASTPPGLAAYNEQFF. The CDR3 DNA follows: TGTGCCAGCACCCCTCCGGGACTAGCGGCTTACAATGAGCAGTTCTTC.